The 23 T cell receptor beta chains below were found in one sample sequenced in a study of T-cell reconstitution after alpha-beta-depleted transplantation in children. The TCRbeta library incorporated unique molecular identifiers. TCRdb reprocessed the PCR reads via MiXCR and lists one record per CDR3 protein. Altogether 250,000 to 300,000 distinct CDR3 sequences are present, around 9.1% being singletons, with the ten largest covering less than 9%. The sample here was PBMCs, taken before TCRalphabeta/CD19-depleted stem cell transplant. The receptors originated from a boy in the first two years of life with acute myeloid leukemia, due to receive a stem cell transplant.

This clonotype was seen ten or more times. The genes are TRBV20-1 and TRBJ1-1; 9 bases align to TRBD1. The CDR3 totals 14 residues. From germline, CDR1 is DFQATT and CDR2 SNEGSKA (reference sequence). J gave up 0 bases and V 4 bases, and 3 bases lay outside the gene matches. The CDR3 DNA is TGCAGTGCTAAAACAGGGGGCCTGAACACTGAAGCTTTCTTT. Translating it yields CSAKTGGLNTEAFF.

This clonotype was detected many times. The chain carries TRBV11-2 and TRBJ2-7, with D perhaps TRBD1 (6 bases). The V gene lost 6 bases and the J gene lost 3 bases, with 12 bases spanning the gap. CDR1 is SGHAT, CDR2 FQNNGV, per germline. This CDR3 has 13 amino acids. CDR3 sequence: CASSYPGDYEQYF. The CDR3 nucleotides read TGTGCCAGCAGTTACCCAGGGGACTACGAGCAGTACTTC. The variable domain in full, with the rest retrieved from reference TRBV11-2 and TRBJ2-7, is EAGVAQSPRYKIIEKRQSVAFWCNPISGHATLYWYQQILGQGPKLLIQFQNNGVVDDSQLPKDRFSAERLKGVDSTLKIQPAKLEDSAVYLCASSYPGDYEQYFGPGTRLTVT.

J is TRBJ2-1 and V is TRBV20-1; D remains ambiguous. Deletions cut 6 bases from V and 7 bases from J, with 22 bases between. Germline V CDR1 and CDR2: DFQATT, SNEGSKA (reference sequence). There are 15 residues in the CDR3. The CDR3, as DNA: TGCAGTGCCCTCTGGGTGAGATCCCTCGGGAATGAGCAGTTCTTC. Its protein product is CSALWVRSLGNEQFF.

This clonotype occurred many times. The V call is TRBV9, the J call TRBJ2-1; D uncertain. V was trimmed by 0 bases and J by 6 bases, leaving 7 bases between them. CDR1 is SGDLS, CDR2 YYNGEE, per germline. The CDR3 is 13 residues long. The CDR3 nucleotides read TGTGCCAGCAGCGTAGGCATTGGCAATGAGCAGTTCTTC. Translation: CASSVGIGNEQFF.

Many counts were recorded for this clonotype. The chain employs TRBV9 and TRBJ2-3; 12 bases agree with TRBD2. Germline V CDR1 and CDR2: SGDLS, YYNGEE. This CDR3 spans 15 amino acids. V lost 0 bases to trimming and J lost 4 bases; unmatched junction nucleotides: 0. This CDR3 is CASSVGLAGADTQYF. Written as DNA, the CDR3 is TGTGCCAGCAGCGTAGGACTAGCGGGAGCAGATACGCAGTATTTT.

This clonotype was seen ten or more times. This chain joins TRBV28 and TRBJ1-2; a possible D gene is TRBD1 (6 bases). This CDR3 has 20 residues. V was trimmed by 3 bases and J by 0 bases, leaving 26 bases between them. Germline V gene sequence: CDR1 MDHEN, CDR2 SYDVKM. The CDR3 is CASSFPPGWAGEEANYGYTF. In nucleotides, the CDR3 is TGTGCCAGCAGTTTTCCCCCTGGATGGGCAGGGGAGGAAGCTAACTATGGCTACACCTTC.

The table lists this clonotype with many counts. The chain carries TRBV4-2 and TRBJ1-2; D remains ambiguous. V dropped 1 base and J dropped 5 bases, with 14 bases sitting between them. Germline-derived CDR1 and CDR2 are LGHNA and YNFKEQ. CDR3 length: 15 amino acids. CDR3 sequence: CASSQGANSGYGYTF. The CDR3 bases are TGTGCCAGCAGCCAAGGTGCAAACAGTGGGTATGGCTACACCTTC.

Concerning this clonotype: A much larger clone differs by one base, so this may be a read error. The chain has TRBV3-1 and TRBJ1-1; D not resolved. This CDR3 has 15 amino acids. Germline V gives CDR1 LGHDT, CDR2 YNNKEL (reference sequence). Written as DNA, the CDR3 is TGTGCCAGCACCCAAGATGCTAGTATGAACACTGAAGCTTTCTTT. This codes for CASTQDASMNTEAFF.

In this sample, this clonotype turned up many times. The V and J genes are TRBV6-5 and TRBJ2-4, with D maybe TRBD2 (5 bases). V lost 0 bases, J lost 9 bases, and 12 bases lay in between. From germline, CDR1 is MNHEY and CDR2 SVGAGI. The length of the CDR3 is 14 residues. CDR3 DNA: TGTGCCAGCAGTTACTCTACGGAACTAGGCATTCAGTACTTC. Its translation: CASSYSTELGIQYF.

This clonotype was detected ten times or more. The chain recombines TRBV12-3 or TRBV12-4 with TRBJ2-7, with 9 bases that match TRBD2. The CDR3 is 14 amino acids. J lost 2 bases, V lost 4 bases, and 3 bases had no gene match. The CDR3 spells CASSSAGGPYEQYF. The CDR3 DNA follows: TGTGCCAGCAGTTCGGCGGGAGGGCCCTACGAGCAGTACTTC.

The sample holds a few counts of this clonotype. The V gene is TRBV7-2, the J gene TRBJ2-1; D call uncertain. Trimming removed 5 bases from V and 2 bases from J, with 16 bases in between. Per the germline V gene, CDR1 is SGHTA and CDR2 is FQGNSA. The CDR3 runs 16 residues. The CDR3 protein is CASSPRIGNTYNEQFF. The DNA of the CDR3 is TGTGCCAGCAGCCCGAGGATAGGGAATACCTACAATGAGCAGTTCTTC.

In its sample, this clonotype was seen many times. The V and J genes are TRBV20-1 and TRBJ2-7, with 7 positions matching TRBD2. Germline V gene sequence: CDR1 DFQATT, CDR2 SNEGSKA (reference sequence). V lost 0 bases, J lost 6 bases, and 8 bases stayed unmatched. The CDR3 sequence is 14 residues long. The CDR3 coding sequence is TGCAGTGCTAGAGATCGGGTTTGGGAGGGCGAGCAGTACTTC. Translated: CSARDRVWEGEQYF.

The CDR3 DNA reads as TGTGCCAGCAGCTTGGGTGGGCGGGGGGCCGTTGATACGCAGTATTTT. It codes for CASSLGGRGAVDTQYF. The chain joins TRBV5-8 to TRBJ2-3, with 8 bases identical to TRBD2. This CDR3 has 16 amino acids. Germline V gene sequence: CDR1 SGHTS, CDR2 YDEGEE. Germline trimming cut 0 bases from V and 6 bases from J; bases unmatched to any gene: 9. The full variable domain, with the rest looked up from reference TRBV5-8 and TRBJ2-3, is EAGVTQSPTHLIKTRGQQATLRCSPISGHTSVYWYQQALGLGLQFLLWYDEGEERNRGNFPPRFSGRQFPNYSSELNVNALELEDSALYLCASSLGGRGAVDTQYFGPGTRLTVL.

In its sample, this clonotype was seen many times. The chain recombines TRBV6-1 with TRBJ2-3, with 7 positions matching TRBD2. Trimming took 6 bases from V and 2 from J; bases not matched to a gene: 5. The length of the CDR3 is 14 residues. CDR1 and CDR2 (germline): MNHNS, SASEGT. As DNA, the CDR3 is TGTGCCAGCAGCCCTAGCGGCCCCACAGATACGCAGTATTTT. This codes for CASSPSGPTDTQYF.

This clonotype was found many times. The chain combines TRBV27 with TRBJ1-1, with 9 bases matching TRBD1. Germline lookup yields CDR1 MNHEY and CDR2 SMNVEV (reference sequence). V trimming: 5 bases; J trimming: 5 bases; junction bases outside the gene matches: 6. The CDR3 is made up of 14 amino acids. CDR3 loop: CASSPLDRGTEAFF. The CDR3 DNA follows: TGTGCCAGCAGTCCCCTGGACAGGGGTACTGAAGCTTTCTTT.

This clonotype was observed at least ten times. This rearrangement joins TRBV5-5 to TRBJ1-1; no clear D. Trimming removed 4 bases at V and 0 bases at J, with 19 bases between. The germline gives CDR1 SGHKS, CDR2 YYEKEE (reference sequence). The CDR3 length is 17 residues. DNA of the CDR3: TGTGCCAGCAGCATCACCGGGCAGTCGCTCATGAACACTGAAGCTTTCTTT. Its translation is CASSITGQSLMNTEAFF. Filled out from reference TRBV5-5 and TRBJ1-1, the complete variable domain reads DAGVTQSPTHLIKTRGQQVTLRCSPISGHKSVSWYQQVLGQGPQFIFQYYEKEERGRGNFPDRFSARQFPNYSSELNVNALLLGDSALYLCASSITGQSLMNTEAFFGQGTRLTVV.

About this clonotype itself: Germline and junction disagree at one end, which may indicate a read error. V and J are TRBV30 and TRBJ2-5; 16 bases map to TRBD2. The CDR3 has 17 residues. Germline loops: CDR1 GTSNPN, CDR2 SVGIG (reference sequence). The CDR3 sequence: CAWSPPGLAGGQETQNF. CDR3 sequence (DNA): TGTGCCTGGAGTCCCCCGGGACTAGCGGGGGGGCAAGAGACCCAGAACTTC.

This clonotype was observed many times. The J gene is TRBJ1-3, the V gene TRBV5-5; D unresolved. Germline assignment: CDR1 SGHKS and CDR2 YYEKEE (reference sequence). The CDR3 covers 15 residues. Trimming shortened V by 4 bases and J by 0 bases, and 11 bases separated the two germline ends. The DNA for the CDR3 is TGTGCCAGCAGCCTCACGACTCTCTCTGGAAACACCATATATTTT. This sequence encodes CASSLTTLSGNTIYF.

This clonotype has at least ten counts. The rearrangement joins TRBV5-1 to TRBJ2-7, with 7 bases identical to TRBD2. The CDR3 spans 14 residues. Germline-derived CDR1 and CDR2 are SGHRS and YFSETQ. The trim removed 5 bases at V and 7 bases at J, leaving 12 bases unmatched. CDR3 in amino acids: CASRTGAGVREQYF. The CDR3 region has the DNA TGCGCCAGCAGAACAGGTGCGGGAGTGAGGGAGCAGTACTTC.

Many counts were recorded for this clonotype. J is TRBJ2-7 and V is TRBV7-2, with 7 bases identical to TRBD1. The CDR3 consists of 16 residues. Germline values: CDR1 SGHTA, CDR2 FQGNSA. The V segment lost 8 bases and the J segment 1 base; nucleotides outside the gene matches: 14. As DNA, the CDR3 is TGTGCCAGCGGATTACACCCCGGGACAGTTTCCTACGAGCAGTACTTC. Its protein product is CASGLHPGTVSYEQYF.

This clonotype has at least ten counts. The J gene is TRBJ2-1, the V gene TRBV10-3, with D perhaps matching TRBD2 (6 bases). CDR1 and CDR2 from the germline V gene are ENHRY and SYGVKD. Trimming shortened V by 3 bases and J by 14 bases, and 17 bases separated the two germline ends. The CDR3 runs 13 residues. The CDR3 region has the DNA TGTGCCATCAGTGAAGGAAGCCGGACTATAGAGTTCTTC. Protein product: CAISEGSRTIEFF.

Many counts were recorded for this clonotype. The rearrangement joins TRBV7-9 to TRBJ2-6; D is unresolved. V was pared by 6 bases and J by 5 bases, with 11 bases between. In germline, CDR1 is SEHNR, CDR2 FQNEAQ (reference sequence). This CDR3 comprises 14 residues. The CDR3 protein is CASSPPPRANVLTF. CDR3 in DNA: TGTGCCAGCAGTCCTCCCCCCAGGGCCAACGTCCTGACTTTC.

This clonotype appeared many times. The chain joins TRBV19 to TRBJ1-1, with TRBD1 as a possible D gene (5 bases). Germline CDR1 LNHDA, CDR2 SQIVND (reference sequence). The CDR3 totals 14 residues. V shed 4 bases and J shed 3 bases, with 12 bases lying between them. The CDR3 DNA reads TGTGCCAGTAGTAATAGGGGCCGAGACACTGAAGCTTTCTTT. As protein: CASSNRGRDTEAFF.